The 26 T cell receptor beta chains presented below share a single source sample, sequenced in a study of blood T cell repertoires in COVID-19. Generated by immunoSEQ multiplex PCR, the TCRdb table keeps only in-frame clones and is missing some. This repertoire shows 200,000 to 250,000 clones, 80% to 90% found once; its top ten account for about 1.5%. The sequenced sample consisted of peripheral blood. The receptor set was obtained from a man in his late teens or twenties with active or convalescent COVID-19.

The chain combines TRBV28 with TRBJ1-6, with 9 bases identical to TRBD1. Per the germline V gene, CDR1 is MDHEN and CDR2 is SYDVKM. V was pared by 5 bases and J by 9 bases, with 14 bases of the junction left unmatched. The CDR3 has 17 residues. CDR3 nucleotide sequence: TGTGCCAGCAGTCCGATACAGGGGGCCCCTAGGGGTTCACCCCTCCACTTT. Its translation: CASSPIQGAPRGSPLHF.

The chain has TRBV6-5 and TRBJ1-4; TRBD1 is a possible D gene (6 bases). This CDR3 spans 15 amino acids. Between the trimmed V and J ends, which lost 6 bases and 0 bases, there was a span of 11 bases. Per the germline V gene, CDR1 is MNHEY and CDR2 is SVGAGI. DNA of the CDR3: TGTGCCAGCAGGGGGACACCGGCAACTAATGAAAAACTGTTTTTT. Translated, it gives CASRGTPATNEKLFF.

The rearrangement links TRBV19 to TRBJ1-1; the match to TRBD1 covers 8 bases. V shed 3 bases, J shed 2 bases, and the junction held 8 bases outside the gene matches. CDR1 is LNHDA, CDR2 SQIVND, per germline (reference sequence). The CDR3 consists of 16 residues. Here the CDR3 DNA reads TGTGCCAGTAGTATTAGGACAGGGAAGGTCAACACTGAAGCTTTCTTT. This gives the protein CASSIRTGKVNTEAFF.

The chain uses TRBV19 and TRBJ2-7; 10 nucleotides agree with TRBD2. The CDR3 has 14 residues. CDR1 is LNHDA and CDR2 is SQIVND in the germline V gene (reference sequence). V gave up 6 bases and J gave up 8 bases; unmatched junction bases: 10. The CDR3 spells CASSTSGTQAKQYF. The CDR3 nucleotides read TGTGCCAGTAGCACTAGCGGGACCCAAGCCAAGCAGTACTTC. The full variable domain, with the rest looked up from reference TRBV19 and TRBJ2-7, is DGGITQSPKYLFRKEGQNVTLSCEQNLNHDAMYWYRQDPGQGLRLIYYSQIVNDFQKGDIAEGYSVSREKKESFPLTVTSAQKNPTAFYLCASSTSGTQAKQYFGPGTRLTVT.

This chain joins TRBV6-5 and TRBJ1-5, with TRBD1 identical over 7 bases. The CDR3 runs 13 residues. V dropped 6 bases and J dropped 7; count of bases not matched to a gene: 6. From germline, CDR1 is MNHEY and CDR2 SVGAGI. The CDR3, as DNA: TGTGCCAGCAGCCCAGACAGGGCCCAGCCCCAGCATTTT. Translated: CASSPDRAQPQHF.

This sequence joins TRBV27 and TRBJ2-7; TRBD1 matches at 7 bases. Germline trimming cut 5 bases from V and 6 bases from J; bases unmatched to any gene: 4. The CDR3 covers 12 residues. The germline gives CDR1 MNHEY, CDR2 SMNVEV (reference sequence). Here the CDR3 reads CASSNRDSEQYF. CDR3 nucleotides: TGTGCCAGCAGTAACCGGGACAGCGAGCAGTACTTC.

About this clone: Germline and junction disagree at one end, which may indicate a read error. The chain recombines TRBV7-7 with TRBJ2-5; TRBD1 aligns across 10 bases. This CDR3 spans 14 amino acids. Germline lookup yields CDR1 SSHAT and CDR2 FNYEAQ (reference sequence). The CDR3 region is CASSRDRGRETQYF. The CDR3 region has the DNA TGTGCTAGCAGCCGGGACAGGGGACGAGAGACCCAGTACTTC.

The V call is TRBV7-2, the J call TRBJ1-5; D call uncertain. Deletions cut 2 bases from V and 6 bases from J, with 14 bases between. The CDR3 contains 15 residues. Germline lookup yields CDR1 SGHTA and CDR2 FQGNSA. The CDR3 protein is CASSLHIEASQPQHF. In nucleotides, the CDR3 is TGTGCCAGCAGCTTACACATCGAGGCTTCTCAGCCCCAGCATTTT.

J is TRBJ1-4 and V is TRBV19; 10 bases match TRBD1. CDR1 LNHDA and CDR2 SQIVND come from the germline V gene (reference sequence). The CDR3 runs 16 residues. V lost 6 bases and J lost 0; bases outside the gene matches: 4. CDR3: CASSDRGPATNEKLFF. The CDR3 DNA reads as TGTGCCAGTAGCGACAGGGGGCCCGCAACTAATGAAAAACTGTTTTTT.

V is TRBV5-1 and J is TRBJ2-1, with 12 positions matching TRBD2. The CDR3 spans 17 residues. Trimming removed 3 bases from V and 1 base from J; junction bases left unmatched: 5. In germline, CDR1 is SGHRS, CDR2 YFSETQ. CDR3 sequence reads: CASSSGLAGLSYNEQFF. CDR3 bases: TGCGCCAGCAGCTCAGGACTAGCGGGGCTGTCCTACAATGAGCAGTTCTTC.

The chain couples TRBV7-9 to TRBJ1-5; D unresolved. Trimming removed 1 base from V and 7 bases from J, with 8 bases in between. The CDR3 runs to 13 residues. CDR1 is SEHNR, CDR2 FQNEAQ, per germline (reference sequence). Here the CDR3 reads CASSLGLRQPQHF. The CDR3 nucleotides read TGTGCCAGCAGCTTAGGACTTAGACAGCCCCAGCATTTT.

A single count supports this clone. The rearrangement uses TRBV4-1 and TRBJ2-3, with D unclear. Germline CDR1 is MGHRA and CDR2 is YSYEKL. Trimming removed 0 bases from V and 0 bases from J, with 16 bases in between. The CDR3 extends over 18 amino acids. This chain's CDR3 is CASSQDAVSAASTDTQYF. CDR3 bases: TGCGCCAGCAGCCAAGATGCGGTATCGGCCGCAAGCACAGATACGCAGTATTTT.

The chain is built from TRBV7-3 and TRBJ2-1; a weak D match, TRBD2 (6 bases). V was clipped by 3 bases and J by 4 bases, with 13 bases between them. The CDR3 consists of 15 residues. Germline-derived CDR1 and CDR2 are SGHTA and FQGTGA. The CDR3 region is CASSFGTSLYNEQFF. The CDR3 region has the DNA TGTGCCAGCAGCTTCGGGACTTCCCTATACAATGAGCAGTTCTTC.

The chain uses TRBV5-4 and TRBJ2-1; D possibly corresponds to TRBD1 (5 bases). Germline V lookup: CDR1 SGHNT, CDR2 YYREEE (reference sequence). The V gene lost 0 bases and the J gene lost 5 bases, with 6 bases spanning the gap. The CDR3 is 13 amino acids. The CDR3 spells CASSLDRNNEQFF. The CDR3 DNA sequence: TGTGCCAGCAGCTTGGACAGGAACAATGAGCAGTTCTTC.

The chain carries TRBV10-3 and TRBJ1-4, with a weak D call TRBD1 (6 bases). This CDR3 has 14 amino acids. Germline V gene data show CDR1 as ENHRY and CDR2 as SYGVKD. Trimming stripped 8 bases from V and 2 bases from J, with 12 bases between. The chain's CDR3 is CAIPQGLTNEKLFF. The DNA for the CDR3 is TGTGCCATCCCTCAGGGGTTGACTAATGAAAAACTGTTTTTT.

This clone appeared once. The sample holds other DNA sequences that translate to the same CDR3. The chain uses TRBV3-1 (or the pseudogene TRBV3-2) and TRBJ1-2; TRBD1 matches at 9 bases. This CDR3 has 14 residues. V shed 6 bases and J 4 bases; nucleotides not matched to a gene: 6. Per germline, CDR1 LGHDT and CDR2 YNNKEL (reference sequence). CDR3 sequence reads: CASRGQGWGYGYTF. CDR3 sequence (DNA): TGTGCCAGCAGGGGACAGGGATGGGGCTATGGCTACACCTTC.

The gene calls are TRBV14 and TRBJ1-2, with 7 nucleotides matching TRBD1. J was trimmed by 0 bases and V by 4 bases; bases with no gene match: 5. Germline V gives CDR1 SGHDN, CDR2 FVKESK. The CDR3 is 15 residues long. CDR3 amino acids: CASSRGTASNYGYTF. The CDR3, as DNA: TGTGCCAGCAGCCGGGGGACAGCCTCTAACTATGGCTACACCTTC. Based on the CDR3 plus reference TRBV14 and TRBJ1-2, the full variable domain is EAGVTQFPSHSVIEKGQTVTLRCDPISGHDNLYWYRRVMGKEIKFLLHFVKESKQDESGMPNNRFLAERTGGTYSTLKVQPAELEDSGVYFCASSRGTASNYGYTFGSGTRLTVV.

The chain couples TRBV27 to TRBJ1-2; 8 positions match TRBD1. Trimming took 4 bases from V and 4 from J; bases not matched to a gene: 5. The length of the CDR3 is 14 residues. Germline V gene data show CDR1 as MNHEY and CDR2 as SMNVEV (reference sequence). The CDR3 nucleotides read TGTGCCAGCAGTTCAGGACAGGGCGCCTATGGCTACACCTTC. It codes for CASSSGQGAYGYTF.

A word on this clone: The sample has other DNA sequences that encode this CDR3 too. The chain uses TRBV12-3 or TRBV12-4 and TRBJ1-1; D possibly corresponds to TRBD1 (5 bases). The CDR3 is made up of 13 amino acids. V shed 3 bases and J shed 2 bases, with 7 bases lying between them. The chain's CDR3 is CASSLQGNTEAFF. The DNA of the CDR3 is TGTGCCAGCAGTTTGCAGGGTAACACTGAAGCTTTCTTT.

CDR3 in DNA: TGCGCCAGCAGCTTGTATCCAGAAAACTATGGCTACACCTTC. It codes for CASSLYPENYGYTF. This chain links TRBV5-1 with TRBJ1-2; the D is unclear. Germline-derived CDR1 and CDR2 are SGHRS and YFSETQ. This CDR3 contains 14 residues. V shed 1 base and J shed 2 bases, with 9 bases lying between them.

This CDR3 is CATSRDRSNYGYTF. The CDR3 coding sequence is TGTGCCACCAGCAGAGACAGATCCAACTATGGCTACACCTTC. This chain uses TRBV15 with TRBJ1-2; D is unclear. This CDR3 is built from 14 residues. Germline CDR1 and CDR2: LNHNV and YYDKDF (reference sequence). The V and J ends lost 0 bases and 2 bases respectively, with 7 bases between them. The whole variable domain, remainder taken from reference TRBV15 and TRBJ1-2, is DAMVIQNPRYQVTQFGKPVTLSCSQTLNHNVMYWYQQKSSQAPKLLFHYYDKDFNNEADTPDNFQSRRPNTSFCFLDIRSPGLGDTAMYLCATSRDRSNYGYTFGSGTRLTVV.

CDR3 region: CAISEQYTGELFF. DNA for the CDR3: TGTGCCATCAGTGAACAGTACACCGGGGAGCTGTTTTTT. The V gene is TRBV10-3, the J gene TRBJ2-2; D gene unclear. Germline V gene lookup returns CDR1 ENHRY and CDR2 SYGVKD. The CDR3 has 13 amino acids. V lost 3 bases and J 3 bases, leaving 5 bases between the germline ends.

Turning to this clone: A junction boundary mismatches the germline segment, possibly from a read error. The chain couples TRBV7-2 to TRBJ2-7; D not resolved. The V gene's germline CDR1 is SGHTA and CDR2 FQGNSA. CDR3 size: 13 residues. The CDR3 spells CASRLGSSREQYF. The CDR3 DNA sequence: TGTGCCAGCAGATTAGGGTCTAGTCGCGAGCAGTACTTC.

The chain links TRBV7-4 to TRBJ1-5; TRBD1 matches 7 bases. V lost 5 bases and J lost 7; bases outside the gene matches: 11. From germline, CDR1 is SGHVT and CDR2 SQSDAQ. The CDR3 is 15 amino acids. CDR3 protein: CASSIPGGREQPQHF. As DNA, the CDR3 is TGTGCCAGCAGCATCCCAGGGGGTCGGGAACAGCCCCAGCATTTT.

This clone appeared a single time. The rearrangement joins TRBV19 to TRBJ2-6; D unresolved. Germline V gene sequence: CDR1 LNHDA, CDR2 SQIVND (reference sequence). The CDR3 runs to 18 residues. Trimming pared 5 bases from V and 0 bases from J, leaving 17 bases between. The CDR3 sequence: CASSSPGRPYSGANVLTF. The CDR3 DNA reads TGTGCCAGTAGTTCCCCCGGCAGGCCTTACTCTGGGGCCAACGTCCTGACTTTC.

V is TRBV19 and J is TRBJ2-2; TRBD2 might be the D (6 bases). The CDR3 has 13 amino acids. V lost 7 bases and J 4 bases, leaving 10 bases between the germline ends. CDR1 is LNHDA, CDR2 SQIVND, per germline (reference sequence). CDR3 residues: CASTSGLTGELFF. The CDR3 coding sequence is TGTGCCAGTACCTCGGGACTCACCGGGGAGCTGTTTTTT.